This T cell receptor beta chain was obtained from a study of blood T cell repertoires in COVID-19. Study information: The origin of the acute and convalescent COVID-19 samples was the United States, Italy and Spain. Nucleic acid was either cDNA or gDNA, and it came from T cells, B-cell-depleted T cells, or PBMCs.

Source study methods: Using reference gene primer amplification, nucleated cell counts were estimated. Profiling relied on immunoSEQ multiplex PCR, and the TCRdb table lists in-frame clones only, not all of them. The DNA was the basis for D and trimming; V, J and clone size are from that table. This sample carries 120,000 or so clones, more than 70% of them seen once, and the ten largest clones take around 3.4%. The length of the CDR3 is 13 residues. Germline CDR1 and CDR2: KGHSH and LQKENI. The V and J ends lost 5 bases and 2 bases, in that order; junction bases with no gene match: 2. The sequence derives from a woman aged 60-75 years with acute or convalescent COVID-19. Sequenced input: peripheral blood. The rearrangement uses TRBV18 and TRBJ1-2; 7 bases agree with TRBD1. CDR3 in amino acids: CASSTGQNYGYTF. The CDR3 DNA reads as TGTGCCAGCTCAACGGGACAGAACTATGGCTACACCTTC.